The rows below give T cell receptor beta chains drawn from one sample of a study of spatial heterogeneity in lung cancer. TCRdb re-called the 5' RACE reads with MiXCR, one entry per CDR3 protein. In the table there are roughly 48,000 distinct CDR3 sequences, less than 6% of which are singletons. The material sequenced was PBMCs, taken at surgery. All receptors come from a male donor with early-stage non-small cell lung cancer. CDR3s include the opening cysteine and the closing phenylalanine or tryptophan. Each record gives: D gene, V gene, J gene, clone size, CDR3 protein, CDR3 DNA. A D gene is named only where the DNA matches it firmly. For some rows the clone size is stated as once, few or many, or as a class when expanded; others skip it.

.	TRBV5-1	TRBJ2-5	many	CASSLKGDWETQYF	TGCGCCAGCAGTTTGAAGGGGGACTGGGAGACCCAGTACTTC
TRBD2	TRBV28	TRBJ2-5	.	CASRRQNGLAGFLSQVQETQYF	TGTGCCAGCAGACGTCAAAACGGACTAGCGGGGTTTCTGTCTCAGGTACAAGAGACCCAGTACTTC
.	TRBV6-6	TRBJ1-1	many	CASSYRGNTEAFF	TGTGCCAGCAGTTACAGGGGGAACACTGAAGCTTTCTTT
.	TRBV20-1	TRBJ2-5	many	CSLNGLLETQYF	TGCTCTTTGAATGGACTGCTAGAGACCCAGTACTTC
TRBD2	TRBV5-1	TRBJ2-5	many	CASSLPVAGGYQETQYF	TGCGCCAGCAGCTTGCCGGTAGCGGGAGGGTACCAAGAGACCCAGTACTTC
TRBD1	TRBV29-1	TRBJ2-2	many	CSAPMTGGMAGELFF	TGCAGCGCACCCATGACAGGGGGGATGGCCGGGGAGCTGTTTTTT
.	TRBV9	TRBJ2-7	many	CASSADSFSYEQYF	TGTGCCAGCAGCGCAGACAGTTTCTCCTACGAGCAGTACTTC
.	TRBV15	TRBJ1-2	few	CATSREFDGYTF	TGTGCCACCAGCAGGGAATTCGATGGCTACACCTTC
.	TRBV9	TRBJ2-1	many	CASSPRTAYNEQFF	TGTGCCAGCAGCCCCCGGACAGCGTACAATGAGCAGTTCTTC
.	TRBV5-1	TRBJ1-5	many	CASSLYGAQPQHF	TGCGCCAGCAGCTTGTACGGGGCCCAGCCCCAGCATTTT
TRBD1	TRBV6-2/TRBV6-3	TRBJ2-3	many	CASSRDSPTTDTQYF	TGTGCCAGCAGTCGGGACAGCCCTACCACAGATACGCAGTATTTT
.	TRBV7-9	TRBJ2-1	many	CASRPSGDPNNEQFF	TGTGCCAGCAGACCATCGGGGGATCCCAACAATGAGCAGTTCTTC
.	TRBV12-3/TRBV12-4	TRBJ2-5	few	CASSHYVEASKETQYF	TGTGCCAGCAGCCATTACGTCGAGGCTAGCAAAGAGACCCAGTACTTC
TRBD2	TRBV4-3	TRBJ2-3	many	CASSPLAEVTDTQYF	TGCGCCAGCAGCCCTCTAGCGGAGGTCACAGATACGCAGTATTTT
.	TRBV28	TRBJ1-6	.	CASSLFGTGNSPLHF	TGTGCCAGCAGTTTATTTGGCACGGGAAATTCACCCCTCCACTTT
.	TRBV7-2	TRBJ2-7	many	CASSSSQSYEQYF	TGTGCCAGCAGCTCCTCACAAAGCTACGAGCAGTACTTC
.	TRBV4-1	TRBJ2-3	many	CASSPRSSTDTQYF	TGCGCCAGCAGCCCCCGGTCGAGCACAGATACGCAGTATTTT
.	TRBV7-2	TRBJ2-5	many	CASSLASASSETQYF	TGTGCCAGCAGCTTGGCTAGCGCGAGCTCGGAGACCCAGTACTTC
TRBD2	TRBV2	TRBJ2-3	many	CASSVGDYPDTQYF	TGTGCCAGCAGTGTTGGGGACTATCCAGATACGCAGTATTTT
.	TRBV19	TRBJ2-1	many	CATTSIVSNEQFF	TGTGCCACTACTAGTATCGTTTCGAATGAGCAGTTCTTC
.	TRBV6-2/TRBV6-3	TRBJ2-1	many	CASWDAVNEQFF	TGTGCCAGCTGGGACGCGGTAAATGAGCAGTTCTTC
.	TRBV29-1	TRBJ1-2	many	CSVGGGADYGYTF	TGCAGCGTTGGCGGGGGCGCAGACTATGGCTACACCTTC
.	TRBV20-1	TRBJ2-2	many	CSASQTSPGELFF	TGCAGTGCTAGTCAAACTAGCCCCGGGGAGCTGTTTTTT
TRBD2	TRBV27	TRBJ2-3	many	CASKKRGLYTDTQYF	TGTGCCAGCAAAAAGAGGGGACTATACACAGATACGCAGTATTTT
TRBD2	TRBV4-1	TRBJ2-2	many	CASSQKWASGSTGELFF	TGCGCCAGCAGCCAAAAATGGGCTAGCGGGAGCACCGGGGAGCTGTTTTTT
.	TRBV20-1	TRBJ1-1	many	CSAPNSQKALGTEAFF	TGCAGTGCCCCGAACTCCCAAAAGGCGCTGGGGACTGAAGCTTTCTTT
TRBD1	TRBV29-1	TRBJ1-2	many	CSAPTGNYGYTF	TGCAGCGCTCCGACAGGGAACTATGGCTACACCTTC
TRBD2	TRBV7-9	TRBJ2-6	many	CAGQRDSGANVLTF	TGTGCCGGCCAGCGGGACTCTGGGGCCAACGTCCTGACTTTC
TRBD1	TRBV5-1	TRBJ1-3	many	CASSLQGRGNTIYF	TGCGCCAGCAGCTTACAGGGGCGCGGAAACACCATATATTTT
.	TRBV28	TRBJ2-6	many	CASSSPIGANVLTF	TGTGCCAGCAGCAGTCCAATAGGGGCCAACGTCCTGACTTTC
.	TRBV5-6	TRBJ1-1	many	CASSPVGRIDNTEAFF	TGTGCCAGCAGCCCGGTCGGACGGATCGACAACACTGAAGCTTTCTTT
.	TRBV29-1	TRBJ2-7	many	CSVEIPGSSYEQYF	TGCAGCGTTGAAATTCCCGGGAGCTCCTACGAGCAGTACTTC
.	TRBV28	TRBJ2-2	many	CASGGRGLGTGELFF	TGTGCCAGCGGAGGGCGGGGATTGGGCACCGGGGAGCTGTTTTTT
.	TRBV19	TRBJ2-1	many	CASSRGPRPYNEQFF	TGTGCCAGTAGTAGGGGACCGAGGCCCTACAATGAGCAGTTCTTC
.	TRBV3-1	TRBJ2-1	.	CASSSSGTRRNEQFF	TGTGCCAGCAGCTCAAGCGGAACCCGAAGGAATGAGCAGTTCTTC
.	TRBV29-1	TRBJ2-2	many	CSVKGQNTGELFF	TGCAGCGTGAAGGGACAGAACACCGGGGAGCTGTTTTTT
TRBD2	TRBV20-1	TRBJ2-3	few	CSATTSGQQEDTQYF	TGCAGCGCTACGACTAGCGGACAGCAGGAGGATACGCAGTATTTT
TRBD2	TRBV7-6	TRBJ2-7	medium-sized	CASSLSTGTRGYEQYF	TGTGCCAGCAGCTTAAGCACCGGGACTAGGGGCTACGAGCAGTACTTC
TRBD1	TRBV10-3	TRBJ1-1	few	CAITTGENTEAFF	TGTGCCATAACGACAGGGGAGAACACTGAAGCTTTCTTT
.	TRBV20-1	TRBJ1-3	many	CSARSQSEGSGNTIYF	TGCAGTGCTAGATCCCAGTCGGAAGGCTCTGGAAACACCATATATTTT
.	TRBV7-9	TRBJ1-1	many	CASSLGQLGAFF	TGTGCCAGCAGCTTAGGACAGTTGGGGGCTTTCTTT
.	TRBV30	TRBJ1-1	many	CAFTAYTEAFF	TGTGCCTTTACGGCTTACACTGAAGCTTTCTTT
.	TRBV29-1	TRBJ1-1	many	CSAAPRDTYTEAFF	TGCAGCGCTGCACCCCGGGACACTTACACTGAAGCTTTCTTT
.	TRBV20-1	TRBJ1-6	few	CSAPGRGYNSPLHF	TGCAGTGCGCCCGGTAGGGGATATAATTCACCCCTCCACTTT
TRBD1	TRBV19	TRBJ2-3	many	CASSIRGQGRTTDTQYF	TGTGCCAGTAGTATCCGAGGACAGGGGAGGACCACAGATACGCAGTATTTT
TRBD1	TRBV5-1	TRBJ2-1	many	CASSSGTGGPYNEQFF	TGCGCCAGCAGCTCCGGGACAGGGGGCCCCTACAATGAGCAGTTCTTC
.	TRBV11-2	TRBJ2-7	many	CASSLDGEIPYEQYF	TGTGCCAGCAGCTTAGACGGCGAAATTCCCTACGAGCAGTACTTC
TRBD2	TRBV7-9	TRBJ2-7	many	CASSLGTSGSYEQYF	TGTGCCAGCAGCTTAGGGACTAGCGGGTCCTACGAGCAGTACTTC
.	TRBV29-1	TRBJ2-4	many	CSVGRRCYKNIQYF	TGCAGCGTGGGGCGCAGGTGTTACAAAAACATTCAGTACTTC
.	TRBV20-1	TRBJ1-5	many	CSASIKSNQPQHF	TGCAGTGCTAGTATCAAGAGCAATCAGCCCCAGCATTTT
TRBD2	TRBV2	TRBJ2-7	many	CASSELAGGQEQYF	TGTGCCAGCAGTGAATTAGCGGGAGGTCAAGAGCAGTACTTC
.	TRBV3-1	TRBJ2-1	many	CASSTTNDMNEQFF	TGTGCCAGCAGCACTACAAATGATATGAATGAGCAGTTCTTC
.	TRBV27	TRBJ2-7	many	CASSSWDGAYEQYF	TGTGCCAGCAGTTCCTGGGACGGTGCCTACGAGCAGTACTTC
TRBD2	TRBV20-1	TRBJ2-2	many	CSAPETSGRGTGELFF	TGCAGTGCTCCCGAGACTAGCGGGAGGGGTACCGGGGAGCTGTTTTTT
.	TRBV19	TRBJ2-3	many	CASSSGDGFTDTQYF	TGTGCCAGTAGTAGTGGGGACGGGTTCACAGATACGCAGTATTTT
.	TRBV7-2	TRBJ1-5	many	CASSVREGQPQHF	TGTGCCAGCAGCGTAAGGGAAGGACAGCCCCAGCATTTT
.	TRBV12-5	TRBJ2-3	.	CASGLMQGTGTDTQYF	TGTGCTAGTGGTTTAATGCAGGGAACAGGGACGGATACGCAGTATTTT